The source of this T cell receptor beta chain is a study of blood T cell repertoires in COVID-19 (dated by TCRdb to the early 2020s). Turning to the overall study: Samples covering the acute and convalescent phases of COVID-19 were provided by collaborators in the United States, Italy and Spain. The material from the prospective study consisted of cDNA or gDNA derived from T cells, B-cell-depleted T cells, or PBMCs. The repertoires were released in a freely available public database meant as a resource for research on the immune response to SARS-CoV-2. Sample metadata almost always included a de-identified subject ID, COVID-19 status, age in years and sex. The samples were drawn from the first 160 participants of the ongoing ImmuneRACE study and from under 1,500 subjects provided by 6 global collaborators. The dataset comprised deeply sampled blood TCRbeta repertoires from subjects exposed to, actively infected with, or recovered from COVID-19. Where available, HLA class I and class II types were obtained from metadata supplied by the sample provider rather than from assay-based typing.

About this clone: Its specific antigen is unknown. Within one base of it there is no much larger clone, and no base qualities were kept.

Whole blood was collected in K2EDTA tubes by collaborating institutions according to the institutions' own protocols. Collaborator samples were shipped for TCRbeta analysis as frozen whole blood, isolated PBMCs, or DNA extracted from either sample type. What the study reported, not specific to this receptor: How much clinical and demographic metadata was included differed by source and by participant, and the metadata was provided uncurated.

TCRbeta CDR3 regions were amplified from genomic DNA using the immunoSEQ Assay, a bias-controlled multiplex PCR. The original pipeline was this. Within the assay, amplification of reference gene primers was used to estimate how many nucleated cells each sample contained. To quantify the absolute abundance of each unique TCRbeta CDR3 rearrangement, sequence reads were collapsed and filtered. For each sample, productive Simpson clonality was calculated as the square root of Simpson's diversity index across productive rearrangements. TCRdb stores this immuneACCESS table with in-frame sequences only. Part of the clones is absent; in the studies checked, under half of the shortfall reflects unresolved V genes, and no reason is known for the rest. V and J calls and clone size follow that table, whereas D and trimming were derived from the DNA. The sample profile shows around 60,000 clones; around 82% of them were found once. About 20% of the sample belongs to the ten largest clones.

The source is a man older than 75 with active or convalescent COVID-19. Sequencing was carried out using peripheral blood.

The CDR3 reads as follows: CATSRQGADYGYTF. The DNA reads TGTGCCACCAGCAGACAGGGGGCGGACTATGGCTACACCTTC. Recombination connected TRBV15 to TRBJ1-2; 8 central nucleotides agree with TRBD1. The V end gives up 2 bases and the J end 3 bases, leaving 2 bases in the junction not matched to a gene. The CDR3 has 14 amino acids, counting the end cysteine and phenylalanine. CDR3 DNA only is kept here, 42 bases in frame from base 1. CDR1 LNHNV and CDR2 YYDKDF are derived from the germline V gene (reference sequence).